The 27 T cell receptor beta chains below were found in one sample sequenced in a study of blood T cells in healthy people across ages. Sample-barcoded 5' priming and a J-beta primer mix drove a second PCR of about 6 to 12 cycles. TCRdb passed the 5' RACE reads through MiXCR, listing each CDR3 protein once. The sample yields roughly 1.9 million distinct CDR3 sequences, 35% to 50% seen once. Source material: blood. The receptors come from a human donor in good health.

The V gene is TRBV29-1, the J gene TRBJ1-2, with 7 bases lining up with TRBD1. This CDR3 is 13 amino acids long. V trimming: 3 bases; J trimming: 8 bases; junction bases outside the gene matches: 9. The germline V gene encodes CDR1 SQVTM and CDR2 ANQGSEA. CDR3 nucleotides: TGCAGCGTTGACGCTCTCTTCAGGGGGGGCTACACCTTC. Translating it yields CSVDALFRGGYTF.

This clonotype was picked up a small number of times. A read error may account for a junction end that differs from germline. The chain is built from TRBV6-1 and TRBJ1-6; D is uncertain. The germline CDR1 and CDR2 sequences are MNHNS and SASEGT. The CDR3 runs to 15 residues. The DNA of the CDR3 is TGTGCCAGCAGTGGATCATCGGGCCTAGATTCACCCCTCCATTTT. Translation: CASSGSSGLDSPLHF.

This clonotype was picked up a small number of times. This chain joins TRBV29-1 and TRBJ2-4, with 7 positions matching TRBD1. Trimming removed 2 bases from V and 15 bases from J; junction bases left unmatched: 10. The CDR3 is 12 amino acids. From germline, CDR1 is SQVTM and CDR2 ANQGSEA. The chain's CDR3 is CSVERQGYERYF. As DNA, the CDR3 is TGCAGCGTTGAACGACAGGGTTACGAGCGGTACTTC.

The chain links TRBV10-3 to TRBJ2-1; 14 bases align to TRBD2. J was trimmed by 5 bases and V by 0 bases; bases with no gene match: 3. Per germline, CDR1 ENHRY and CDR2 SYGVKD. The CDR3 extends over 17 amino acids. CDR3 protein: CAISESGTSGGHNEQFF. CDR3 coding DNA: TGTGCCATCAGTGAGTCCGGGACTAGCGGGGGCCACAATGAGCAGTTCTTC.

The sample holds many counts of this clonotype. This rearrangement joins TRBV29-1 to TRBJ2-3, with D possibly TRBD2 on 5 matching bases. V shed 3 bases and J shed 5 bases, with 15 bases lying between them. The CDR3 runs 14 residues. The germline CDR1 and CDR2 sequences are SQVTM and ANQGSEA. Here the CDR3 reads CSVEGRLAVDTQYF. The DNA of the CDR3 is TGCAGCGTTGAGGGTCGGCTAGCTGTAGATACGCAGTATTTT.

The rearrangement links TRBV29-1 to TRBJ1-3, with unresolved D. This CDR3 comprises 12 residues. Germline CDR1 is SQVTM and CDR2 is ANQGSEA. Trimming pared 5 bases from V and 3 bases from J, leaving 8 bases between. The CDR3 sequence: CSVSGVGNTIYF. The CDR3 bases are TGCAGCGTTTCTGGGGTTGGAAACACCATATATTTT.

The CDR3 region is CASSPGQGKWETQYF. The CDR3 DNA is TGCGCCAGCAGCCCCGGACAGGGGAAGTGGGAGACCCAGTACTTC. V gene TRBV4-1 combines with J gene TRBJ2-5; TRBD1 agrees at 9 bases. CDR3 length equals 15 residues. V lost 4 bases to trimming and J lost 5 bases; unmatched junction nucleotides: 8. CDR1 MGHRA and CDR2 YSYEKL come from the germline V gene.

This clonotype occurred a few times. This chain connects TRBV6-5 to TRBJ2-7, with 9 bases matching TRBD1. The CDR3 spans 15 residues. With V trimmed by 2 bases and J by 5 bases, 7 bases remained unmatched. Germline CDR1 reads MNHEY; CDR2 reads SVGAGI. The CDR3, as DNA: TGTGCCAGCAGTTACATGGGACAGGGTGGCCACGAGCAGTACTTC. Its translation is CASSYMGQGGHEQYF.

The chain couples TRBV11-2 to TRBJ1-1; D is unresolved. The V end lost 0 bases, the J end lost 2 bases, and 10 bases lay between the germline ends. The germline V gene has CDR1 SGHAT and CDR2 FQNNGV. There are 15 residues in the CDR3. The CDR3 DNA is TGTGCCAGCAGCTTAGAGAGGGCGGTAAACACTGAAGCTTTCTTT. It codes for CASSLERAVNTEAFF.

J is TRBJ2-1 and V is TRBV20-1; TRBD2 matches at 11 bases. CDR1 is DFQATT, CDR2 SNEGSKA, per germline (reference sequence). CDR3 length: 18 residues. Germline trimming cut 1 base from V and 1 base from J; bases unmatched to any gene: 9. CDR3 sequence reads: CSARAGTSGLQSYNEQFF. The CDR3 DNA follows: TGCAGTGCTAGAGCCGGGACTAGCGGATTGCAGTCCTACAATGAGCAGTTCTTC.

This clonotype came up a few times. The CDR3 sequence: CASSPRVLTGTGETQYF. CDR3 sequence (DNA): TGTGCCAGCTCACCAAGGGTACTCACAGGGACAGGAGAGACCCAGTACTTC. V is TRBV18 and J is TRBJ2-5; 8 bases align to TRBD1. There are 17 residues in the CDR3. CDR1 is KGHSH, CDR2 LQKENI, per germline. Losses at the gene ends were 2 bases for V and 4 bases for J; bases not matched to a gene: 12.

The chain is built from TRBV7-9 and TRBJ1-1, with D uncertain. V shed 4 bases and J shed 6 bases, with 15 bases lying between them. Germline values: CDR1 SEHNR, CDR2 FQNEAQ (reference sequence). The length of the CDR3 is 14 residues. This CDR3 is CASSSSSAGPEAFF. The CDR3 bases are TGTGCCAGCAGCTCGAGTTCGGCGGGTCCTGAAGCTTTCTTT. The full variable domain, its missing parts supplied by reference TRBV7-9 and TRBJ1-1, is DTGVSQNPRHKITKRGQNVTFRCDPISEHNRLYWYRQTLGQGPEFLTYFQNEAQLEKSRLLSDRFSAERPKGSFSTLEIQRTEQGDSAMYLCASSSSSAGPEAFFGQGTRLTVV.

This chain joins TRBV7-3 and TRBJ2-2, with 14 bases that match TRBD2. There are 14 residues in the CDR3. The germline V gene encodes CDR1 SGHTA and CDR2 FQGTGA. V dropped 8 bases and J dropped 6; count of bases not matched to a gene: 2. CDR3 region: CASRLAGGSGELFF. CDR3 DNA: TGTGCCAGCCGACTAGCGGGGGGGTCCGGGGAGCTGTTTTTT.

Worth noting for this clonotype: This could be a read error, since a much larger clone is one nucleotide away. This chain joins TRBV6-2 or TRBV6-3 and TRBJ2-1, with a possible D match to TRBD2 (6 bases). CDR1 is MNHEY and CDR2 is SVGEGT in the germline V gene. This CDR3 contains 13 residues. V was cut by 8 bases and J by 5 bases, with 13 bases left in between. This CDR3 reads CASAGRSHNEQFF. The CDR3 nucleotides are TGTGCCAGCGCAGGGAGGTCCCACAATGAGCAGTTCTTC.

The rearrangement links TRBV7-2 to TRBJ2-5, with 7 bases that match TRBD2. V gave up 4 bases and J gave up 2 bases; unmatched junction bases: 10. The V gene's germline CDR1 is SGHTA and CDR2 FQGNSA. This CDR3 has 16 amino acids. CDR3 DNA sequence: TGTGCCAGCAGCTCACTGGGAGGGAGGGAACAAGAGACCCAGTACTTC. Encoded protein: CASSSLGGREQETQYF. The complete variable domain, with remaining parts taken from reference TRBV7-2 and TRBJ2-5, reads GAGVSQSPSNKVTEKGKDVELRCDPISGHTALYWYRQSLGQGLEFLIYFQGNSAPDKSGLPSDRFSAERTGGSVSTLTIQRTQQEDSAVYLCASSSLGGREQETQYFGPGTRLLVL.

This clonotype was detected once. The rearrangement links TRBV6-2 or TRBV6-3 to TRBJ1-5; possible D gene TRBD1, 6 bases. Germline CDR1 is MNHEY and CDR2 is SVGEGT. This CDR3 region has 14 residues. Trimming took off 6 bases at V and 6 bases at J, with 15 bases between the two ends. CDR3 nucleotide sequence: TGTGCCAGCAGCCTCCGGGGGCAAAGTCAGCCCCAGCATTTT. Amino acids: CASSLRGQSQPQHF.

This clonotype occurred a few times. The V call is TRBV7-6, the J call TRBJ2-3; 8 bases are shared with TRBD1. There are 14 residues in the CDR3. The germline V gene has CDR1 SGHVS and CDR2 FNYEAQ. Germline trimming cut 3 bases from V and 4 bases from J; bases unmatched to any gene: 3. CDR3 loop: CASSLDRVSDTQYF. Written as DNA, the CDR3 is TGTGCCAGCAGCTTGGACAGGGTCTCAGATACGCAGTATTTT.

The gene calls are TRBV6-1 and TRBJ2-7; no clear D. Trimming removed 2 bases at V and 0 bases at J, with 11 bases between. The length of the CDR3 is 15 residues. CDR1 is MNHNS and CDR2 is SASEGT in the germline V gene. The DNA for the CDR3 is TGTGCCAGCAGTGAAACGCAGGCCATCTCCTACGAGCAGTACTTC. It translates to CASSETQAISYEQYF.

V and J are TRBV3-1 and TRBJ2-4; a possible D gene is TRBD1 (6 bases). Matching the DNA end better, TRBJ2-7 makes the J call doubtful. CDR3 size: 13 residues. Germline V CDR1 and CDR2: LGHDT, YNNKEL (reference sequence). For the CDR3, the DNA is TGTGCCAGCGAGCTTCAGGGGACCTACGAGCAGTACTTC. Protein: CASELQGTYEQYF.

There are a few counts of this clonotype. The chain combines TRBV7-9 with TRBJ2-1; the D is unclear. Germline loops: CDR1 SEHNR, CDR2 FQNEAQ (reference sequence). CDR3 length equals 13 residues. V dropped 5 bases and J dropped 5 bases, with 10 bases sitting between them. CDR3 nucleotides: TGTGCCAGCAGCCCTACCTTAGACAATGAGCAGTTCTTC. It encodes CASSPTLDNEQFF.

The chain links TRBV6-5 to TRBJ1-2, with D perhaps TRBD1 (5 bases). V dropped 5 bases and J dropped 6 bases, with 16 bases sitting between them. CDR1 and CDR2 from the germline V gene are MNHEY and SVGAGI. CDR3 length: 14 residues. The CDR3 DNA is TGTGCCAGCAGTAGAAGGGGACTTGCGGATGGCTACACCTTC. Amino acids: CASSRRGLADGYTF.

J is TRBJ1-1 and V is TRBV27, with D hard to call. V dropped 4 bases and J dropped 1 base, with 16 bases sitting between them. The CDR3 covers 16 residues. Germline lookup yields CDR1 MNHEY and CDR2 SMNVEV (reference sequence). The DNA of the CDR3 is TGTGCCAGCAGTTGGGGTGTCAATACCCGGAACACTGAAGCTTTCTTT. Encoded protein: CASSWGVNTRNTEAFF.

This clonotype has more than one count but fewer than ten. This chain connects TRBV2 to TRBJ1-2; 7 nucleotides agree with TRBD1. This CDR3 spans 13 amino acids. Germline V gives CDR1 SNHLY, CDR2 FYNNEI. With 4 bases clipped from V and 3 bases from J, the junction kept 2 bases outside the gene matches. CDR3 loop: CASSVRGDYGYTF. CDR3 DNA sequence: TGTGCCAGCAGTGTCAGGGGGGACTATGGCTACACCTTC.

The table lists this clonotype with a few counts. This rearrangement joins TRBV5-1 to TRBJ2-3; D remains unclear. CDR3 length: 14 amino acids. Germline V gene data show CDR1 as SGHRS and CDR2 as YFSETQ. Trimming cost V 3 bases and J 3 bases, with 11 bases left between them. CDR3 region: CASSSQVSTDTQYF. The CDR3 nucleotides read TGCGCCAGCAGCTCACAAGTGAGTACAGATACGCAGTATTTT.

The chain joins TRBV20-1 to TRBJ2-1; TRBD2 matches 8 bases. The germline V gene has CDR1 DFQATT and CDR2 SNEGSKA (reference sequence). CDR3 length: 14 residues. J was trimmed by 4 bases and V by 3 bases; bases with no gene match: 5. CDR3 region: CSARGSGAYNEQFF. DNA for the CDR3: TGCAGTGCTAGGGGTAGCGGGGCTTACAATGAGCAGTTCTTC.

This chain joins TRBV12-3 or TRBV12-4 and TRBJ2-7, with TRBD1 as a possible D gene (5 bases). CDR3 length: 13 amino acids. Trimming shortened V by 5 bases and J by 3 bases, and 11 bases separated the two germline ends. For the CDR3, the DNA is TGTGCCAGCAGTCGACAGACACACTACGAGCAGTACTTC. Translating it yields CASSRQTHYEQYF.

This chain uses TRBV7-2 with TRBJ2-3; D is ambiguous. Trimming took 1 base from V and 5 from J, leaving 13 bases between them. The CDR3 is 15 residues long. Per the germline V gene, CDR1 is SGHTA and CDR2 is FQGNSA. The CDR3 DNA sequence: TGTGCCAGCAGCTTAGGGACCTTTGCTCAAGATACGCAGTATTTT. Its protein is CASSLGTFAQDTQYF.